This entry lists 2 T cell receptor beta chains sequenced from one sample in a study of chemoradiotherapy in HPV16-positive cancers. The protocol was immunoSEQ multiplex PCR, while the TCRdb copy is restricted to in-frame clones and leaves out a portion. The sample consists of 6,000 to 7,500 clones, around nine tenths of them appearing once. This sample was gathered from a patient who underwent chemoradiotherapy. Every receptor here comes from a human donor with HPV-associated anogenital cancer.

The chain uses TRBV5-5 and TRBJ1-1, with TRBD1 as a possible D gene (5 bases). Trimming removed 2 bases from V and 11 bases from J, with 13 bases in between. CDR1 and CDR2 from the germline V gene are SGHKS and YYEKEE (reference sequence). The CDR3 contains 12 residues. The CDR3 protein is CASSFGPGGAFF. The CDR3 DNA sequence: TGTGCCAGCAGCTTTGGTCCCGGGGGGGCTTTCTTT.

The chain combines TRBV4-2 with TRBJ1-1; D is uncertain. This CDR3 is 14 amino acids long. Germline lookup yields CDR1 LGHNA and CDR2 YNFKEQ. Trimming pared 0 bases from V and 1 base from J, leaving 6 bases between. This chain's CDR3 is CASSQDAANTEAFF. The CDR3, as DNA: TGTGCCAGCAGCCAAGACGCGGCGAACACTGAAGCTTTCTTT.